The subject of this entry is one T cell receptor (beta chain). The source of the sample is a study of blood T cell repertoires in COVID-19. In Seattle, patients joined the study during active infection and were tracked longitudinally. In the authors' methods: Reference gene primer amplification gave estimated nucleated cell counts. The table came from immunoSEQ multiplex PCR; TCRdb's copy has only in-frame clones and leaves some out. The D gene and trimming were derived from the DNA, and the V and J assignments and clone size from that table. The sample includes under 60,000 clones, 65% to 85% of them seen just once. Germline V gives CDR1 SGHRS, CDR2 YFSETQ. V was pared by 4 bases and J by 0 bases, with 22 bases between. The CDR3 sequence is 18 residues long.

Source material: peripheral blood. The gene calls are TRBV5-1 and TRBJ1-1; weak D call: TRBD1 (6 bases). The clonotype was recovered from a man aged 30-40 years with COVID-19, enrolled during active disease. CDR3 region: CASSHGTRIFSMNTEAFF. The CDR3, as DNA: TGCGCCAGCAGCCACGGGACACGAATCTTCTCCATGAACACTGAAGCTTTCTTT.